This T cell receptor (beta chain) is drawn from a study of blood T cell repertoires in COVID-19. Adults between about 18 and 89 years of age took part from 20 to 25 US areas. Donors in Cohort 3 who had recovered were those with two negative PCRs, healthcare professional clearance, or resolution of their symptoms. Germline V lookup: CDR1 SEHNR, CDR2 FQNEAQ (reference sequence). This CDR3 is built from 14 residues. With V trimmed by 1 base and J by 5 bases, 4 bases remained unmatched. Authors' methods: Estimation of nucleated cell counts relied on the amplification of reference gene primers. Assay used: immunoSEQ multiplex PCR; TCRdb lists only in-frame clones, some missing. V, J and clone size are taken as reported in that table, and D and trimming were inferred from the DNA itself. The repertoire holds about 330,000 clones, with around 90% as singletons.

V is TRBV7-9 and J is TRBJ2-7, with 8 bases aligning to TRBD1. The clonotype comes from a woman in her 30s who had recovered from COVID-19. The sequenced material came from PBMCs or T cells enriched from blood (not recorded which). CDR3 sequence reads: CASSLGTGYHEQYF. The CDR3 nucleotides read TGTGCCAGCAGCTTAGGGACAGGGTATCACGAGCAGTACTTC.